The clone carrying this T cell receptor beta chain has only a few counts. This specimen comes from a study of identical twins. V lost 4 bases, J lost 3 bases, and 16 bases lay in between. Germline values: CDR1 MNHEY, CDR2 SMNVEV (reference sequence). This CDR3 is built from 16 residues. MiXCR was run by TCRdb on the 5' RACE reads, yielding one entry per CDR3 protein. The sample records roughly 1.6 million distinct CDR3 sequences, 25% to 35% being singletons. This sequence originates from a newborn girl in good health. The sequencing input was cord blood. This chain joins TRBV27 and TRBJ2-1; TRBD1 is a possible D gene (6 bases). The CDR3 sequence: CASSSGVIQYYNEQFF. The CDR3 bases are TGTGCCAGCAGTTCAGGGGTTATACAATACTACAATGAGCAGTTCTTC.